This T cell receptor beta chain appears in the sequencing data of a study of PD-1 blockade in classical Hodgkin lymphoma (dated by TCRdb to 2018 to 2021). About the study as a whole: Nivolumab dosing was 3 mg/kg intravenously every 2 weeks, continuing until either disease progression or unacceptable toxicity. The study used TCR beta sequencing and CyTOF to define a peripheral blood immune signature of response to PD-1 blockade in classical Hodgkin lymphoma. Broader findings and caveats from the paper: Baseline diversity similar to that of newly diagnosed patients was observed in trial patients achieving complete response, whereas significantly lower diversity was observed in partial responders and progressors. Only a single clinical trial cohort was studied, and what caused the repertoire differences, possibly disease activity or prior therapy, remained undefined. Patients starting nivolumab less than 1 year after ASCT had lower diversity and were excluded from later analyses to avoid confounding by immune reconstitution. CD4+ but not CD8+ TCR diversity rose significantly by C4D1 (p=0.0027 vs p=0.16), most apparent in complete responders (p=0.02). Newly diagnosed patients were reported to have lower baseline TCR diversity than healthy donors, and relapsed/refractory patients were reported to have lower baseline TCR diversity still.

Regarding this clone: Its target antigen remains unknown. The sample holds no much larger clone one base away, and base qualities are not on file.

The Qiagen DNeasy kit was used to extract genomic DNA from unsorted PBMCs and from the negatively selected CD4+ and CD8+ fractions. Using primers that anneal to V and J segments, immunoSEQ multiplex PCR amplified the TCR beta CDR3 regions. A synthetic immune receptor repertoire was used to minimize amplification bias, and any residual bias was removed computationally once sequencing was done. As for the original processing: Custom Python scripts were used to quantify repertoire diversity as the Shannon entropy index. Unsorted, CD4+ and CD8+ repertoires were examined separately, except in combined analyses, for which CD4+ and CD8+ sequences were merged in silico. Clonal expansion was defined as at least a 2-fold frequency increase after treatment relative to C1D1, with a pseudocount of 0.5 for undetected baseline clones. Clones with 0 or 1 copy at C1D1 were classified as singleton clones, and clones with 2 or more copies were classified as non-singleton clones. By matching protein sequences in sorted samples from the same patient, clones expanded in unsorted samples were annotated as CD4+, CD8+ or unknown. Wilcoxon tests on paired samples were used to test diversity changes from C1D1 to C4D1. TCRdb mirrors the immuneACCESS table, restricted to in-frame sequences. Some clones are absent from its copies; in checked studies, under half trace to an unresolved V gene, and the reason for the others is unknown. V and J calls and clone size are as listed in that table; D and trimming were resolved from the DNA. The sample table contains 72,000 or so clones; only one count was recorded for approximately 94% of them. The ten largest clonotypes hold about 8% of the sample.

In light of the paper, this sample's time point label describes: cycle 1 day 1 (C1D1), immediately before nivolumab initiation. Relapse after autologous stem cell transplantation had occurred in all trial patients, and cohorts A, B and C were distinguished by prior brentuximab vedotin exposure. The trial cohort comprised about 60 patients with relapsed/refractory classical Hodgkin lymphoma whose best overall responses were complete response, partial response or progressive disease. Single-agent nivolumab was administered to trial patients in the multi-cohort phase II CheckMate 205 trial. An independent review committee assessed best overall response by applying the 2007 International Working Group response criteria. PBMCs from the trial were collected at three points: immediately before nivolumab initiation (C1D1), and during therapy at cycle 2 day 1 and cycle 4 day 1. After peripheral blood was drawn into 8 mL Vacutainer Cell Preparation Tubes, PBMCs were isolated by centrifugation and then cryopreserved.

CDR1 and CDR2, per the germline V gene (reference sequence), are LNHDA and SQIVND. Counted from cysteine to phenylalanine, this CDR3 has 17 amino acids. Only the CDR3 DNA is retained, 51 bases long and in frame from the first base. V is pared back by 5 bases and J by 2 bases, with 21 bases lying between the germline termini. Recombination connected TRBV19 to TRBJ2-5, and perhaps TRBD2 as D gene, on 7 matching bases. This sample comprised peripheral blood mononuclear cells (PBMCs), obtained at baseline. The TCR was taken from a human donor with classical Hodgkin lymphoma. The DNA reads as follows: TGTGCCAGTAGTGGACCCAGCTCGGGGGGCACTCAAGAGACCCAGTACTTC. Translated, this gives CASSGPSSGGTQETQYF. Supplemented by the reference TRBV19 and TRBJ2-5 proteins around the CDR3, the complete variable domain is DGGITQSPKYLFRKEGQNVTLSCEQNLNHDAMYWYRQDPGQGLRLIYYSQIVNDFQKGDIAEGYSVSREKKESFPLTVTSAQKNPTAFYLCASSGPSSGGTQETQYFGPGTRLLVL.